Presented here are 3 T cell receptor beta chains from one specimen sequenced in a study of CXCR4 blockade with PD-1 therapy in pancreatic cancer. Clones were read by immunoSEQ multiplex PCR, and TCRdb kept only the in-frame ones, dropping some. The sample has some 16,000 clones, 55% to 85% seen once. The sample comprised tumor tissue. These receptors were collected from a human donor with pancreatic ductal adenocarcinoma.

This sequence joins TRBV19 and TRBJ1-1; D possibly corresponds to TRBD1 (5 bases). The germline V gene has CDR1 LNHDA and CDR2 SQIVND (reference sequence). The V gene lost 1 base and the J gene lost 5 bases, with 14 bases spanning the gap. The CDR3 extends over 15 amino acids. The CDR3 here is CASSIVVGRRTEAFF. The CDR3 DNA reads TGTGCCAGTAGTATAGTAGTGGGGCGGCGTACTGAAGCTTTCTTT. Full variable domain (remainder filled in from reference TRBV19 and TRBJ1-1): DGGITQSPKYLFRKEGQNVTLSCEQNLNHDAMYWYRQDPGQGLRLIYYSQIVNDFQKGDIAEGYSVSREKKESFPLTVTSAQKNPTAFYLCASSIVVGRRTEAFFGQGTRLTVV.

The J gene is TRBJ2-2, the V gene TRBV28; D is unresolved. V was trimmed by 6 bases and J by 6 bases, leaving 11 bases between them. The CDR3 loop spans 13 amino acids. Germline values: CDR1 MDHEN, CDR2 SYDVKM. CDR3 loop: CASREGVAGELFF. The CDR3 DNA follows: TGTGCCAGCAGGGAAGGAGTAGCCGGGGAGCTGTTTTTT.

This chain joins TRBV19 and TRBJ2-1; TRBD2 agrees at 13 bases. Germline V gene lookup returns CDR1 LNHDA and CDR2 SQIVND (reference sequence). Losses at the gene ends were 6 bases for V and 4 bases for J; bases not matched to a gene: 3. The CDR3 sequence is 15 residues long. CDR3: CASSKGLAGYNEQFF. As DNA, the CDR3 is TGTGCCAGTAGCAAGGGACTAGCGGGGTACAATGAGCAGTTCTTC.